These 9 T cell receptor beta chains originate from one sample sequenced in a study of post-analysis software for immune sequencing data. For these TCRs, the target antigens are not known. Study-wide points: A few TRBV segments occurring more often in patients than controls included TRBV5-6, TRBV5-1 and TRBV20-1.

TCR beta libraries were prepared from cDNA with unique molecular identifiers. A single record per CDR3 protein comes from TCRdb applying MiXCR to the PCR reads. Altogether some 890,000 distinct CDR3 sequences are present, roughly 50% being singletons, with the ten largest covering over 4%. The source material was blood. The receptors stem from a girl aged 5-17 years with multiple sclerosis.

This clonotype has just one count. As DNA, the CDR3 is TGTGCCAGCCGACAAGGGAGAATTACTGGGGCCAACGTCCTGACTTTC. Its protein product is CASRQGRITGANVLTF. The rearrangement joins TRBV6-5 to TRBJ2-6; perhaps TRBD2 as D (5 bases). CDR3 length: 16 amino acids. Germline assignment: CDR1 MNHEY and CDR2 SVGAGI. V lost 8 bases, J lost 2 bases, and 16 bases lay in between.

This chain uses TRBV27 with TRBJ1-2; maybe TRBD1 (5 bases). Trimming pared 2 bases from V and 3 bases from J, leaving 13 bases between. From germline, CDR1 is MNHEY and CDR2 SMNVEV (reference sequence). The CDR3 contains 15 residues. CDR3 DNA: TGTGCCAGCAGTTTAAATAGGGGATCCCACTATGGCTACACCTTC. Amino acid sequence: CASSLNRGSHYGYTF.

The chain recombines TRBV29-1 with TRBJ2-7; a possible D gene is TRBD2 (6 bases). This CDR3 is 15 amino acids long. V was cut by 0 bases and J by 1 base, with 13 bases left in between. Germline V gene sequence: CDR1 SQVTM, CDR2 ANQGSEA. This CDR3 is CSVEEAGSPSYEQYF. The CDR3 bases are TGCAGCGTTGAAGAGGCGGGGTCCCCGTCCTACGAGCAGTACTTC.

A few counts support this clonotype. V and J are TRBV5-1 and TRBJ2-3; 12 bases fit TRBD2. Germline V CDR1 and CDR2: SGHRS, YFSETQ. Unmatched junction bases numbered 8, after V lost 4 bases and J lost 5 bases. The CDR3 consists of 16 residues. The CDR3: CASSPGLAGGQDTQYF. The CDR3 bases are TGCGCCAGCAGCCCCGGTCTAGCGGGGGGGCAAGATACGCAGTATTTT. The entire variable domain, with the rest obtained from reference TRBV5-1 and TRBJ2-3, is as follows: KAGVTQTPRYLIKTRGQQVTLSCSPISGHRSVSWYQQTPGQGLQFLFEYFSETQRNKGNFPGRFSGRQFSNSRSEMNVSTLELGDSALYLCASSPGLAGGQDTQYFGPGTRLTVL.

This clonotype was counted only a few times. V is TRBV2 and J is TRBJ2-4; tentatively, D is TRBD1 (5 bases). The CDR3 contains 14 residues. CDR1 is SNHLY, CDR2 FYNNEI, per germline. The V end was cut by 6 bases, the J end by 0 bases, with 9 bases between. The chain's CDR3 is CASRDTLAKNIQYF. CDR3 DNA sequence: TGTGCCAGCAGGGACACGTTAGCCAAAAACATTCAGTACTTC.

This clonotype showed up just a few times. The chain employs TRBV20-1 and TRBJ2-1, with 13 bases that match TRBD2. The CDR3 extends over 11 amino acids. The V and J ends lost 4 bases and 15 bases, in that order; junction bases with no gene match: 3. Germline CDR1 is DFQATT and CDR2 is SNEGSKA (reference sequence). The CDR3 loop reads CSATRLAGGFF. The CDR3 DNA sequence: TGCAGTGCTACACGACTAGCGGGGGGGTTCTTC.

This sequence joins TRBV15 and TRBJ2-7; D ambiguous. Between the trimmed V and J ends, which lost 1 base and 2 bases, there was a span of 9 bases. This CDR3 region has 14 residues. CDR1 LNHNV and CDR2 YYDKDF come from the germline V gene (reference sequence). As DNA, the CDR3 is TGTGCCACCAGCAGAGTAGGCGGAACCTACGAGCAGTACTTC. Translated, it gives CATSRVGGTYEQYF.

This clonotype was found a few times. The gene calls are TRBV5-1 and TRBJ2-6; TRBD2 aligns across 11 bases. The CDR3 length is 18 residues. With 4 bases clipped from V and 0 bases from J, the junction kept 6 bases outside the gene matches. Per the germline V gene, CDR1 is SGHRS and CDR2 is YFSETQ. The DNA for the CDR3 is TGCGCCAGCAGCACAACTAGCGGGGGCCGCTCTGGGGCCAACGTCCTGACTTTC. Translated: CASSTTSGGRSGANVLTF. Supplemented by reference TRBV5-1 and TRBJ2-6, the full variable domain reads KAGVTQTPRYLIKTRGQQVTLSCSPISGHRSVSWYQQTPGQGLQFLFEYFSETQRNKGNFPGRFSGRQFSNSRSEMNVSTLELGDSALYLCASSTTSGGRSGANVLTFGAGSRLTVL.

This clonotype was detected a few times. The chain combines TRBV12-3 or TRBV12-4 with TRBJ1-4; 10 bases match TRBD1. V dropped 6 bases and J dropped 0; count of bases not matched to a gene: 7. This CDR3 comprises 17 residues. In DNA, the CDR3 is TGTGCCAGCAGCCCCGGAGACAGGGGGCCAACTAATGAAAAACTGTTTTTT. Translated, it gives CASSPGDRGPTNEKLFF.